The clone carrying this T cell receptor beta chain was seen more than once but under ten times. This sample was included in a study of blood T cell repertoires in COVID-19. TCRdb's table, derived via immunoSEQ multiplex PCR, lists solely in-frame clones and lacks some. The table lists 150,000 to 200,000 clones, approximately 80% of them singletons. Trimming removed 1 base at V and 0 bases at J, with 12 bases between. From germline, CDR1 is KGHSH and CDR2 LQKENI. This CDR3 comprises 16 residues. The sample comprised PBMCs or T cells enriched from blood (not recorded which). This clonotype originated in a woman aged 55-69 years who had recovered from COVID-19. The J gene is TRBJ1-2, the V gene TRBV18; no reliable D call. The CDR3 sequence is CASSPLRDLTNYGYTF. The DNA of the CDR3 is TGTGCCAGCTCACCACTCCGGGATCTTACTAACTATGGCTACACCTTC.